This is a list of T cell receptor beta chains from one sample in a study of blood T cell repertoires in COVID-19. The protocol was immunoSEQ multiplex PCR, while the TCRdb copy is restricted to in-frame clones and leaves out a portion. Of about 110,000 clones listed, 75% to 80% are singletons. The sample comprised peripheral blood. The receptors here all came from a woman older than 75 with active or convalescent COVID-19. Both conserved end residues are part of each CDR3. D genes are given only for firm matches. Expanded clones get a size class; other rows say once, few or many, or leave the size out.

cdr3_aa,cdr3_nt,clone_size,v_call,d_call,j_call,cdr3_length
CASSLGGSYEQYF,TGTGCCAGCAGCCTCGGGGGTTCCTACGAGCAGTACTTC,.,TRBV2,.,TRBJ2-7,13
CASGTQAGQTYNEQFF,TGCGCCAGCGGTACTCAAGCGGGGCAGACCTACAATGAGCAGTTCTTC,once,TRBV5-1,TRBD2,TRBJ2-1,16
CASSHGQGLIASRYEQYF,TGCGCCAGCAGCCACGGACAGGGCCTCATCGCTTCACGCTACGAGCAGTACTTC,.,TRBV5-1,TRBD1,TRBJ2-7,18
CASSLRRVVSYTEAFF,TGTGCCAGCAGCCTCCGGAGGGTTGTTTCATACACTGAAGCTTTCTTT,.,TRBV6-2/TRBV6-3,.,TRBJ1-1,16
CASSYRDSYGYTF,TGTGCCAGCAGTTACCGGGACAGCTATGGCTACACCTTC,once,TRBV6-2/TRBV6-3,TRBD1,TRBJ1-2,13
CASSPAGQETQYF,TGTGCCAGCAGCCCGGCGGGCCAAGAGACCCAGTACTTC,.,TRBV28,.,TRBJ2-5,13
CASKREITDTQYF,TGTGCCAGCAAGCGGGAGATAACAGATACGCAGTATTTT,.,TRBV6-5,TRBD2,TRBJ2-3,13
CSVEGAPSSYNEQFF,TGCAGCGTTGAAGGTGCGCCGAGCTCCTACAATGAGCAGTTCTTC,few,TRBV29-1,.,TRBJ2-1,15
CASSPPSSGGHTEAFF,TGTGCCAGCTCACCACCGAGTTCAGGGGGCCATACTGAAGCTTTCTTT,.,TRBV18,TRBD1,TRBJ1-1,16
CASSLPLGLEQFF,TGTGCCAGCAGCCTACCCTTGGGGCTCGAGCAGTTCTTC,once,TRBV11-2,.,TRBJ2-1,13
CASSDWTGPHKPLHF,TGCGCCAGCAGCGATTGGACAGGGCCACACAAACCCCTCCACTTT,.,TRBV5-1,TRBD1,TRBJ1-6,15
CASSLGVAFVAYEQYF,TGTGCCAGCAGCTTAGGTGTGGCTTTCGTGGCCTACGAGCAGTACTTC,.,TRBV7-2,.,TRBJ2-7,16
CASSVGVSAPFYEQYF,TGTGCCAGCAGCGTAGGGGTTAGCGCACCCTTCTACGAGCAGTACTTC,.,TRBV9,.,TRBJ2-7,16
CASSSSGSGKETQYF,TGTGCCAGCAGTTCGAGCGGTAGCGGGAAGGAGACCCAGTACTTC,.,TRBV28,TRBD2,TRBJ2-5,15
CATTDRDNEQFF,TGTGCCACCACGGACAGAGACAATGAGCAGTTCTTC,.,TRBV24-1,.,TRBJ2-1,12
CASSSGGAGAYTGELFF,TGTGCCAGCAGCTCGGGTGGTGCGGGAGCATACACCGGGGAGCTGTTTTTT,.,TRBV5-4,TRBD2,TRBJ2-2,17
CATSREIGETQYF,TGTGCCACCAGCAGGGAGATCGGAGAGACCCAGTACTTC,once,TRBV15,.,TRBJ2-5,13
CASSLQTGSNYGYTF,TGTGCCAGCAGCCTCCAGACAGGTTCTAACTATGGCTACACCTTC,.,TRBV9,.,TRBJ1-2,15
CASSSGGLYEQYF,TGTGCCAGCTCATCTGGGGGCCTGTACGAGCAGTACTTC,.,TRBV19,.,TRBJ2-7,13
CASSFRTSGRSEQFF,TGCGCCAGCAGCTTTCGGACTAGCGGGAGGAGTGAGCAGTTCTTC,.,TRBV5-1,TRBD2,TRBJ2-1,15
CASSRFTGGYGYTF,TGTGCCAGCAGCCGGTTCACAGGGGGCTATGGCTACACCTTC,.,TRBV7-8,TRBD1,TRBJ1-2,14
CATAVGVPRNYGYTF,TGTGCCACCGCCGTCGGTGTGCCGAGGAACTATGGCTACACCTTC,.,TRBV28,.,TRBJ1-2,15
CASSLRDRVGTGELFF,TGTGCCAGCAGCTTAAGGGACAGGGTAGGCACCGGGGAGCTGTTTTTT,.,TRBV7-9,TRBD1,TRBJ2-2,16
CASSPRAGTSGHNEQFF,TGCGCCAGCAGCCCGAGGGCAGGGACTAGCGGCCACAATGAGCAGTTCTTC,.,TRBV4-1,TRBD2,TRBJ2-1,17
CASGRGRPPFRELFF,TGTGCCAGCGGCCGGGGGCGTCCGCCATTCCGGGAGCTGTTTTTT,.,TRBV7-8,.,TRBJ2-2,15
CASSHSGSIPDTQYF,TGTGCCAGCAGTCATAGCGGGAGCATCCCAGATACGCAGTATTTT,.,TRBV9,TRBD2,TRBJ2-3,15
CASSVAQGLSGNTIYF,TGTGCCAGCAGCGTAGCTCAGGGGTTATCTGGAAACACCATATATTTT,.,TRBV9,.,TRBJ1-3,16
CASRRTETSYNEQFF,TGTGCCAGCAGACGGACTGAAACCTCCTACAATGAGCAGTTCTTC,.,TRBV2,.,TRBJ2-1,15
CASTTGTANSPLHF,TGTGCCAGCACCACCGGGACAGCAAATTCACCCCTCCACTTT,.,TRBV6-5,TRBD1,TRBJ1-6,14
CASSSQSGGYNEQFF,TGTGCCAGCAGCTCCCAAAGCGGGGGGTACAATGAGCAGTTCTTC,many,TRBV11-3,TRBD2,TRBJ2-1,15
CASSQSSYNEQFF,TGTGCCAGCAGCCAGAGCTCCTACAATGAGCAGTTCTTC,.,TRBV4-2,.,TRBJ2-1,13
CASSLTLSDEQYF,TGCGCCAGCAGCCTAACCTTGTCCGACGAGCAGTACTTC,few,TRBV5-1,.,TRBJ2-7,13
CASSPGTGINEKLFF,TGTGCCAGCAGCCCCGGGACAGGGATTAATGAAAAACTGTTTTTT,.,TRBV3-1/TRBV3-2,TRBD1,TRBJ1-4,15
CASSPRDRGHTEAFF,TGTGCCAGCAGTCCCCGGGACAGGGGGCACACTGAAGCTTTCTTT,.,TRBV27,TRBD1,TRBJ1-1,15
CASSYGVSLGGQPQHF,TGTGCCAGCAGTTACGGAGTGAGCCTCGGGGGTCAGCCCCAGCATTTT,.,TRBV6-6,.,TRBJ1-5,16
CASSVLAQPQETQYF,TGTGCCAGCAGCGTACTAGCGCAACCCCAAGAGACCCAGTACTTC,.,TRBV9,.,TRBJ2-5,15